The sample holds a few counts of the clone carrying this T cell receptor beta chain. Its specificity is unknown. With a J-beta primer mix and a sample-barcoded 5' primer, a second PCR ran 7 to 11 cycles. TCRdb fed the 5' RACE reads into MiXCR, producing one record per CDR3 protein. The sample lists approximately 290,000 distinct CDR3 sequences, roughly 26% seen once, with 25% to 35% in the top ten. Roughly 10 milliliters of peripheral blood were drawn from each donor. The sample is drawn from a study of blood T cells in healthy people across ages. Study conclusions and caveats: Greater diversity and more naive CD4+ cells were seen in long-lived donors than in aged donors. Lack of knowledge of donor CMV status possibly confounded expanded clonotype changes.

V gave up 3 bases and J gave up 0 bases, with 9 bases separating them. CDR3 length: 16 amino acids. In germline, CDR1 is SGHAT, CDR2 FQNNGV. The sample taken for sequencing was blood. This clonotype was obtained from an older woman in good health. This rearrangement joins TRBV11-2 to TRBJ1-6; no definite D call. The CDR3 nucleotides read TGTGCCAGCAGCTTCAGTGTAGGCTCCTATAATTCACCCCTCCACTTT. Translating gives CASSFSVGSYNSPLHF.